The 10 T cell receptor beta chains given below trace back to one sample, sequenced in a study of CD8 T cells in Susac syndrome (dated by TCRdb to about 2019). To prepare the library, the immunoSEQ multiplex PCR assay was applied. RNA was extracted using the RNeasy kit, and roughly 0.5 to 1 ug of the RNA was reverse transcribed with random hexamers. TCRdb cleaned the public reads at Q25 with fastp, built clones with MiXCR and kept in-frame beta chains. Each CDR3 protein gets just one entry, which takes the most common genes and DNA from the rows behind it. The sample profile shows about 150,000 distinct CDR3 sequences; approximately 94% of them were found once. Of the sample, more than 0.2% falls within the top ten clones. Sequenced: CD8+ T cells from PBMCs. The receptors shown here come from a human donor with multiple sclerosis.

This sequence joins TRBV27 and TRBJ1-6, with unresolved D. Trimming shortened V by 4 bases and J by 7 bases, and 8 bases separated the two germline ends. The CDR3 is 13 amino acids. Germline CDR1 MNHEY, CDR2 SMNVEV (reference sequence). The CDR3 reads CASSSGPNSPLHF. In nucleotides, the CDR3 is TGTGCCAGCAGTTCCGGGCCGAATTCACCCCTCCACTTT.

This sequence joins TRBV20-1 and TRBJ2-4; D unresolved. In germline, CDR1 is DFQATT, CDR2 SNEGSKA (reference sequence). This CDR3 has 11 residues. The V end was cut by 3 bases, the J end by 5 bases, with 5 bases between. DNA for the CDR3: TGCAGTGCTAGGGACGAAAACATTCAGTACTTC. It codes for CSARDENIQYF.

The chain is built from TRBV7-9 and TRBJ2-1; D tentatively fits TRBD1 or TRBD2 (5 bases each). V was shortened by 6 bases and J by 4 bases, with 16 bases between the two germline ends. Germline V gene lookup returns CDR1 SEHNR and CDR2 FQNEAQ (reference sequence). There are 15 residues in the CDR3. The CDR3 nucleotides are TGTGCCAGCAGGCCCTCGAGGGGCAGGTACAATGAGCAGTTCTTC. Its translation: CASRPSRGRYNEQFF.

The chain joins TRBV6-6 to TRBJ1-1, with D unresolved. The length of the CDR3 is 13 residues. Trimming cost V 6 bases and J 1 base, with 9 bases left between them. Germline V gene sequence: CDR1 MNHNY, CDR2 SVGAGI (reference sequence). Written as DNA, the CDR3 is TGTGCCAGCAGAGACCGGAAGAACACTGAAGCTTTCTTT. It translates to CASRDRKNTEAFF.

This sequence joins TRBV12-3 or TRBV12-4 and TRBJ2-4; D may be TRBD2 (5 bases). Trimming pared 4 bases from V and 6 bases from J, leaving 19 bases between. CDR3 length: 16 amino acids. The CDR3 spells CASSSGSGGPLNIQYF. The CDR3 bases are TGTGCCAGCAGTTCGGGGTCGGGCGGGCCTTTAAACATTCAGTACTTC.

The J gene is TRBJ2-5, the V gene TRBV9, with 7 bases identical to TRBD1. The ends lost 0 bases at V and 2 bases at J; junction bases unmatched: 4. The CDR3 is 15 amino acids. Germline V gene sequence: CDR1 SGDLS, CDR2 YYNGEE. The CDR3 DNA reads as TGTGCCAGCAGCGTAGGAGGGGGCACTCAAGAGACCCAGTACTTC. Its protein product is CASSVGGGTQETQYF.

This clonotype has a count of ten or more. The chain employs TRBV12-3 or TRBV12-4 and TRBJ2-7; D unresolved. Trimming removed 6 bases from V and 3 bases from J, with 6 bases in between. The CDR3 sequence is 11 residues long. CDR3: CASSPGYEQYF. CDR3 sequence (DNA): TGTGCCAGCAGCCCCGGCTACGAGCAGTACTTC.

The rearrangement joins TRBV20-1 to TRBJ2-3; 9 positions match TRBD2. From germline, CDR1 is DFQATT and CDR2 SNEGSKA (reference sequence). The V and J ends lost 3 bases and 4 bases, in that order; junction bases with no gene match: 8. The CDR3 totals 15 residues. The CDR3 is CSARSGGPRADTQYF. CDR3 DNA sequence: TGCAGTGCTAGGAGCGGGGGGCCGCGGGCAGATACGCAGTATTTT.

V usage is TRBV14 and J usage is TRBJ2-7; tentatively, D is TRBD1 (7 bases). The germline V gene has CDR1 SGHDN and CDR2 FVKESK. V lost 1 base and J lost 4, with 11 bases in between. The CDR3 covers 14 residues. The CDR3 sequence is CASSQGQGGYEQYF. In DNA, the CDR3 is TGTGCCAGCAGCCAAGGGCAGGGGGGATACGAGCAGTACTTC.

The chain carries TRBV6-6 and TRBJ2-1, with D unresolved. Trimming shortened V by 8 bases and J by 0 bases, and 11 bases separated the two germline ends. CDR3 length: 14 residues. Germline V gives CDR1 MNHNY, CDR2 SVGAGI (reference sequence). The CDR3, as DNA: TGTGCCAGCGGTGGAACGAGCTCCTACAATGAGCAGTTCTTC. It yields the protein CASGGTSSYNEQFF.